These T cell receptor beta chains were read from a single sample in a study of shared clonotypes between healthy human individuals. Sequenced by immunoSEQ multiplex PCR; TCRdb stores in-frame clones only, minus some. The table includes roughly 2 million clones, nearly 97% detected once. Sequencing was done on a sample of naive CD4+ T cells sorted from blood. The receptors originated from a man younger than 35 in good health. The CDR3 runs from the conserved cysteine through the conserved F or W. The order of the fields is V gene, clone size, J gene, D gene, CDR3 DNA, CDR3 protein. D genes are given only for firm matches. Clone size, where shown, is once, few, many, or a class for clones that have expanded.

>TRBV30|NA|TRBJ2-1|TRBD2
TGTGCCTGGAGTGTAGGCGCACTAGCGGGGATTTATTTTGACAATGAGCAGTTCTTC
CAWSVGALAGIYFDNEQFF
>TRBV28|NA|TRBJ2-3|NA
TGTGCCAGCCCGCCGCAGTATTTT
CASPPQYF
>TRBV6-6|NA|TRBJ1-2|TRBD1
TGTGCCAGCAGTTCTCCGGGACAGGGGTTTCATGGCTACACCTTC
CASSSPGQGFHGYTF
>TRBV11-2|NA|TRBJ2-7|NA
TGTGCCAGCAGCTTAGGGCTGGGGAGCTCCTACGAGCAGTACTTC
CASSLGLGSSYEQYF
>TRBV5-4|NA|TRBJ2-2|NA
TGTGCCAGCAGTCTAGCCGGGACCGCGGACACCGGGGAGCTGTTTTTT
CASSLAGTADTGELFF
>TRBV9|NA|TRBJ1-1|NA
TGTGCCAGCCCCGCGCGGAGGCACACTGAAGCTTTCTTT
CASPARRHTEAFF
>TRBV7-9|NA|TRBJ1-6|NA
TGTGCCAGCAGCTTAGACTCTGGGGGTTCACCCCTCCACTTT
CASSLDSGGSPLHF
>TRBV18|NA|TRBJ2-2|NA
TGTGCCAGCTCACTGCAATTCTCCAGGGATATCGGTCGTTTTTTGACCGGGGAGCTGTTTTTT
CASSLQFSRDIGRFLTGELFF
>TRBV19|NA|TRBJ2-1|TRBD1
TGTGCCAGTAGGGGGCCGGGACAGGGTACCAATGAGCAGTTCTTC
CASRGPGQGTNEQFF
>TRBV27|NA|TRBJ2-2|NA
TGTGCCAGCAGCTTGACTAGAGCGAACACCGGGGAGCTGTTTTTT
CASSLTRANTGELFF
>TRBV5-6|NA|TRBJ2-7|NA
TGTGCCAGCAGCTCCCTGGGCAGCTCCTACGAGCAGTACTTC
CASSSLGSSYEQYF
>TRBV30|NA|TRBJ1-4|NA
TGTGCCTGGAGTGGACGGTTAAATGAAAAACTGTTTTTT
CAWSGRLNEKLFF
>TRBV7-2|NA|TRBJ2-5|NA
TGTGCCAGCAGCTTAGCCGGTGCACTGTACCAAGAGACCCAGTACTTC
CASSLAGALYQETQYF
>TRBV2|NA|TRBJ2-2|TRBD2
TGTGCCAGCAGTGTCGGACTAGCGGGAGGGATTGACTTAAACACCGGGGAGCTGTTTTTT
CASSVGLAGGIDLNTGELFF
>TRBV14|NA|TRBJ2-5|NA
TGTGCCAGCAGCCAAGATGTAGGGGTCCCCCAAGAGACCCAGTACTTC
CASSQDVGVPQETQYF
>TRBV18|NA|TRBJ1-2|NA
TGTGCCAGCTCACGTGGCGGCACCTCTAACTATGGCTACACCTTC
CASSRGGTSNYGYTF
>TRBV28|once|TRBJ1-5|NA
TGTGCCATCCAAAACTTCGGGGCTCAGCCCCAGCATTTT
CAIQNFGAQPQHF